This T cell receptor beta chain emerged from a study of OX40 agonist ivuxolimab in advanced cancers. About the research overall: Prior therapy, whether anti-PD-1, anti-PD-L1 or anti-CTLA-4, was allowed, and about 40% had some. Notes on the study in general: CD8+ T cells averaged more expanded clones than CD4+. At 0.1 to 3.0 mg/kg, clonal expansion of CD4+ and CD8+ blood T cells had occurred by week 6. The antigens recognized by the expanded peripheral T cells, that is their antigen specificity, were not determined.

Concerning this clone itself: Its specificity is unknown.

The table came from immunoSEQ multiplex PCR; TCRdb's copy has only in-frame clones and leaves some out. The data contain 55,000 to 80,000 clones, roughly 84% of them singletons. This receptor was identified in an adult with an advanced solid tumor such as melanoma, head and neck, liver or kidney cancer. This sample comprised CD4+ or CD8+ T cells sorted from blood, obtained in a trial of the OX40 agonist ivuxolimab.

The CDR3 region has the DNA TGTGCCAGCAGTACCCCGGCGGGGCAGGGTGAGCAGTACTTC. Encoded protein: CASSTPAGQGEQYF. The chain combines TRBV6-6 with TRBJ2-7; possible D gene TRBD2, 6 bases. Germline V gene data show CDR1 as MNHNY and CDR2 as SVGAGI (reference sequence). This CDR3 has 14 amino acids. The V end was cut by 5 bases, the J end by 7 bases, with 18 bases between.